This record looks at one TCR beta chain sequence and its context. A junction boundary mismatches the germline segment, possibly from a read error. The data were obtained in a study of cytomegalovirus exposure and HLA in healthy donors. Nominally healthy donors were sampled, though unrecorded immune exposures were likely. PCR amplification relied on 60 Vbeta primers (plus 13 Jbeta primers). Only in-frame clones appear in the TCRdb table, and some are missing; sequencing was by immunoSEQ multiplex PCR. The table lists fewer than 100,000 clones, with roughly 1.5% in the top ten. Germline loops: CDR1 MNHNS, CDR2 SASEGT. The CDR3 is 14 amino acids.

The chain combines TRBV6-1 with TRBJ2-7; D might be TRBD1 (7 bases). This TCR was recovered from an older woman in good health and CMV-seronegative. Input material: PBMCs. The CDR3 loop is CASSDSGGTYGQYF. CDR3 nucleotides: TGTGCCAGCAGTGATTCAGGGGGGACCTACGGGCAGTACTTC.